This TCR beta chain was found in a study of CD8+CD57+ T cells in acquired aplastic anemia. The study's findings and limits: About 29 sequences, all CD8+ CDR3, were shared between patients and controls.

The CDR3 loop spans 15 amino acids. Germline V gives CDR1 LGHDT, CDR2 YNNKEL (reference sequence). Trimming at V came to 1 base and at J to 4 bases, leaving 6 bases not matched to a gene. The template for TCR beta VDJ and CDR3 sequence profiling was genomic DNA. MiXCR was run by TCRdb on the reads, yielding one entry per CDR3 protein. The data hold roughly 130,000 distinct CDR3 sequences, with 48% observed a single time. This clonotype was seen once. Its antigen is unknown. The gene calls are TRBV3-1 and TRBJ1-2, with 7 bases lining up with TRBD1. The sample was sorted CD4+, CD8+, or CD8+CD57+ T cells (not recorded which) from PBMCs. The TCR comes from a human donor in good health, serving as a control. The CDR3 nucleotides read TGTGCCAGCAGCCAAGGAGACAGGGAGGGCTATGGCTACACCTTC. Its translation: CASSQGDREGYGYTF.